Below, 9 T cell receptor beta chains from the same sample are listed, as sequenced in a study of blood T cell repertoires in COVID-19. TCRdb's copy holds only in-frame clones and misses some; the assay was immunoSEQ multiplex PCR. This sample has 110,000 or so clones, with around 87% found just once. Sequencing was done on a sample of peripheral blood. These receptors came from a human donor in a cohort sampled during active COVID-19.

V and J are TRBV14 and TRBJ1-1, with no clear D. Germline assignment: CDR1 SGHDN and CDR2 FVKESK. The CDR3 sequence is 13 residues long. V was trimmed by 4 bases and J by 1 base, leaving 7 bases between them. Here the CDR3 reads CASSLVTNTEAFF. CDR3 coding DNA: TGTGCCAGCAGCCTAGTTACGAACACTGAAGCTTTCTTT.

CDR3 nucleotide sequence: TGCGCCAGCAGGCGGGGCCTCCCATCTGGGGCCAACGTCCTGACTTTC. Protein sequence: CASRRGLPSGANVLTF. The V gene is TRBV5-1, the J gene TRBJ2-6, with TRBD2 as a possible D gene (6 bases). Germline V CDR1 and CDR2: SGHRS, YFSETQ. Deletions cut 5 bases from V and 1 base from J, with 13 bases between. The CDR3 covers 16 residues.

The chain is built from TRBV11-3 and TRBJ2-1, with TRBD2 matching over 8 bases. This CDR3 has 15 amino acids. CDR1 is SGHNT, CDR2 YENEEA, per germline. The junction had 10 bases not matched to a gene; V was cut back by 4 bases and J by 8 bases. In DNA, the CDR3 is TGTGCCAGCAGCTCCCGAGGGTCGGGGGGGCATGAGCAGTTCTTC. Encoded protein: CASSSRGSGGHEQFF.

The CDR3 nucleotides are TGTGCCAGCAGACGACAGGGGAACAATCAGCCCCAGCATTTT. It codes for CASRRQGNNQPQHF. V usage is TRBV28 and J usage is TRBJ1-5, with TRBD1 identical over 8 bases. The ends lost 6 bases at V and 3 bases at J; junction bases unmatched: 4. This CDR3 spans 14 amino acids. Germline V gene lookup returns CDR1 MDHEN and CDR2 SYDVKM.

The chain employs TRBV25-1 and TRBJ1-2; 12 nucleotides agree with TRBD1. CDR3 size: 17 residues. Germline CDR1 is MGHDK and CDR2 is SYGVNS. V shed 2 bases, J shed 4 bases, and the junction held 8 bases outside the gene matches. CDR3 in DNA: TGTGCCAGCAGTGAAGTGGGACAGGGGGCGATGGGCTATGGCTACACCTTC. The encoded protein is CASSEVGQGAMGYGYTF.

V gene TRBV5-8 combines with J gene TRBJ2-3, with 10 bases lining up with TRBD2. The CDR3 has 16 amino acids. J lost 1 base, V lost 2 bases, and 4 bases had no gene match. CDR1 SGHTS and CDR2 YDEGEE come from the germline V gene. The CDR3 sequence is CASSLAGGLGTDTQYF. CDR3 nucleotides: TGTGCCAGCAGCTTAGCGGGGGGGCTCGGCACAGATACGCAGTATTTT.

The CDR3 reads CASSHFSAINTGELFF. The CDR3 DNA sequence: TGTGCCAGCAGCCATTTTAGCGCCATAAACACCGGGGAGCTGTTTTTT. V is TRBV4-2 and J is TRBJ2-2, with a tentative D call TRBD2 (5 bases). The CDR3 totals 16 residues. The germline gives CDR1 LGHNA, CDR2 YNFKEQ. The V end was cut by 3 bases, the J end by 2 bases, with 13 bases between.

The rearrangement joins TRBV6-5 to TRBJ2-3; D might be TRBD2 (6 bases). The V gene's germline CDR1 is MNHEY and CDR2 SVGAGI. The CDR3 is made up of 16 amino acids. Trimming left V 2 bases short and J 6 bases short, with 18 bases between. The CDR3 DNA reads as TGTGCCAGCAGTTACGCCCAGCACGGGAGAGGCGATACGCAGTATTTT. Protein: CASSYAQHGRGDTQYF.

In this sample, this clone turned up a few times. CDR3: CASSRTGLGEQFF. Written as DNA, the CDR3 is TGCGCCAGCAGCCGGACAGGGCTTGGTGAGCAGTTCTTC. The chain combines TRBV4-1 with TRBJ2-1; TRBD1 matches at 8 bases. Trimming cost V 4 bases and J 9 bases; bases outside gene matches: 5. This CDR3 comprises 13 residues. Germline CDR1 is MGHRA and CDR2 is YSYEKL.